The 29 T cell receptor beta chains below come from one sample, sequenced in a study of T cells in Graves' hyperthyroidism and ophthalmopathy. The CDR3 regions of TCR beta were amplified from RNA transcripts. The study used the HTBI primer set for a first-round RT-PCR of the TCR CDR3. Each CDR3 protein gets one entry after TCRdb re-called the multiplex PCR reads with MiXCR. The top ten hold about half of the sample, which has 300,000 to 350,000 distinct CDR3 sequences, 15% to 20% seen once. Input material: blood. These receptors originate from a woman in her forties or fifties with Graves' hyperthyroidism.

This clonotype came up many times. CDR3 amino acids: CASGPGGQGSDTQYF. The DNA of the CDR3 is TGTGCTAGTGGTCCTGGGGGACAGGGCTCAGATACGCAGTATTTT. The chain combines TRBV12-5 with TRBJ2-3; 9 bases fit TRBD1. V was pared by 5 bases and J by 4 bases, with 7 bases of the junction left unmatched. Per the germline V gene, CDR1 is LGHNT and CDR2 is FRNRAP. The CDR3 has 15 amino acids.

This clonotype showed up just a few times. The rearrangement uses TRBV10-3 and TRBJ2-1; 8 nucleotides line up with TRBD2. Germline values: CDR1 ENHRY, CDR2 SYGVKD. CDR3 length: 15 amino acids. With V trimmed by 11 bases and J by 2 bases, 11 bases remained unmatched. CDR3 sequence: CAARGGGSPYNEQFF. CDR3 in DNA: TGTGCCGCTCGGGGCGGGGGGAGCCCCTACAATGAGCAGTTCTTC.

Ten or more counts support this clonotype. The CDR3 spells CASSYDLAVGQGNGYTF. The CDR3 coding sequence is TGTGCCAGCAGTTACGACCTAGCCGTCGGACAGGGGAATGGCTACACCTTC. This chain joins TRBV6-5 and TRBJ1-2; TRBD1 matches 9 bases. The CDR3 is 17 residues long. J gave up 6 bases and V 2 bases, and 13 bases lay outside the gene matches. Germline CDR1 MNHEY, CDR2 SVGAGI.

The chain carries TRBV11-1 and TRBJ1-1; 9 bases align to TRBD1. CDR3 length: 14 residues. V shed 6 bases, J shed 7 bases, and the junction held 9 bases outside the gene matches. From germline, CDR1 is SGHAT and CDR2 FQDESV (reference sequence). Here the CDR3 DNA reads TGTGCCAGCAGGTCCGGGACAGGGCTACGTGAAGCTTTCTTT. Translation gives CASRSGTGLREAFF.

This clonotype was observed at least ten times. This chain joins TRBV12-5 and TRBJ1-4; tentatively, D is TRBD1 (5 bases). This CDR3 is built from 14 residues. V was trimmed by 7 bases and J by 8 bases, leaving 17 bases between them. In germline, CDR1 is LGHNT, CDR2 FRNRAP. The DNA of the CDR3 is TGTGCTAGTGCCCCAGCGGGGAGGGACGAAAAACTGTTTTTT. Amino acid sequence: CASAPAGRDEKLFF. The full variable domain, rest sourced from reference TRBV12-5 and TRBJ1-4, is DARVTQTPRHKVTEMGQEVTMRCQPILGHNTVFWYRQTMMQGLELLAYFRNRAPLDDSGMPKDRFSAEMPDATLATLKIQPSEPRDSAVYFCASAPAGRDEKLFFGSGTQLSVL.

This clonotype has a count of ten or more. The V and J genes are TRBV12-3 or TRBV12-4 and TRBJ2-2; no firm D call. The V end was cut by 8 bases, the J end by 2 bases, with 6 bases between. CDR3 size: 12 residues. The CDR3 sequence is CASVRNTGELFF. CDR3 nucleotides: TGTGCCAGCGTCAGAAACACCGGGGAGCTGTTTTTT.

On this clonotype: The junction does not match germline at one end; this may be a read error. The V and J genes are TRBV6-1 and TRBJ2-3, with D maybe TRBD2 (5 bases). Per the germline V gene, CDR1 is MNHNS and CDR2 is SASEGT. There are 15 residues in the CDR3. Written as DNA, the CDR3 is TGTGTCAGCAGTAGGAGGACCTCTAGCACAGATACGCAGTATTTT. Translation: CVSSRRTSSTDTQYF.

This chain joins TRBV27 and TRBJ1-5, with TRBD1 matching over 8 bases. Germline CDR1 reads MNHEY; CDR2 reads SMNVEV (reference sequence). The CDR3 loop spans 14 amino acids. Germline trimming cut 6 bases from V and 5 bases from J; bases unmatched to any gene: 6. CDR3 residues: CASSFQGADQPQHF. In DNA, the CDR3 is TGTGCCAGCAGCTTTCAGGGGGCGGATCAGCCCCAGCATTTT.

V gene TRBV7-9 combines with J gene TRBJ2-1; 8 bases are shared with TRBD2. This CDR3 is 17 amino acids long. CDR1 SEHNR and CDR2 FQNEAQ come from the germline V gene (reference sequence). The trim removed 4 bases at V and 1 base at J, leaving 9 bases unmatched. DNA for the CDR3: TGTGCCAGCAGCTACGCCCTGGCGGGAGGATCCTACAATGAGCAGTTCTTC. Protein: CASSYALAGGSYNEQFF.

This clonotype was observed a handful of times. The V call is TRBV12-3 or TRBV12-4, the J call TRBJ1-2, with no clear D. Trimming shortened V by 6 bases and J by 4 bases, and 24 bases separated the two germline ends. The CDR3 runs to 17 residues. The CDR3 nucleotides read TGTGCCAGCAGCCCCTCGGAGGCTGTCGGTGTCCTCTATGGCTACACCTTC. This translates into CASSPSEAVGVLYGYTF.

The table lists this clonotype with a few counts. Being one base from a much bigger clone, this may be a read error. This chain links TRBV2 with TRBJ2-5, with D unresolved. CDR3 length: 10 amino acids. Germline CDR1 and CDR2: SNHLY and FYNNEI. V was shortened by 7 bases and J by 3 bases, with 3 bases between the two germline ends. CDR3 DNA sequence: TGTGCCAGCAAAGAAGAGACCCAGTACTTC. It codes for CASKEETQYF.

This clonotype was observed a handful of times. This rearrangement joins TRBV10-2 to TRBJ1-5; the D is unclear. The CDR3 loop spans 14 amino acids. V was pared by 3 bases and J by 6 bases, with 12 bases between. Germline values: CDR1 WSHSY, CDR2 SAAADI. In nucleotides, the CDR3 is TGCGCCAGCAGTGAAACCGGGGTGAGTCAGCCCCAGCATTTT. Residues: CASSETGVSQPQHF.

The V gene is TRBV9, the J gene TRBJ2-7; D is ambiguous. Germline-derived CDR1 and CDR2 are SGDLS and YYNGEE. The CDR3 is 13 residues long. V was clipped by 3 bases and J by 1 base, with 8 bases between them. The CDR3 DNA reads TGTGCCAGCAGCGAGGATGAGTCCTACGAGCAGTACTTC. This encodes CASSEDESYEQYF.

The CDR3 loop is CASRRQGAWADTQYF. The CDR3 DNA sequence: TGTGCCAGCAGGAGACAGGGGGCATGGGCAGATACGCAGTATTTT. The V gene is TRBV6-1, the J gene TRBJ2-3, with 10 bases matching TRBD1. After removal of 6 bases from V and 4 bases from J, the junction contained 7 bases not matched to a gene. Germline-derived CDR1 and CDR2 are MNHNS and SASEGT. CDR3 length: 15 amino acids.

The V gene is TRBV3-1, the J gene TRBJ2-7; TRBD1 is a possible D gene (6 bases). The V gene lost 7 bases and the J gene lost 0 bases, with 10 bases spanning the gap. Looked up from germline, CDR1 is LGHDT and CDR2 is YNNKEL (reference sequence). The CDR3 sequence is 13 residues long. The CDR3 spells CASTLTGSYEQYF. CDR3 in DNA: TGTGCCAGCACTTTGACAGGCTCCTACGAGCAGTACTTC.

This clonotype has more than one count but fewer than ten. The V and J genes are TRBV20-1 and TRBJ1-6, with 7 bases fitting TRBD1. The CDR3 extends over 14 amino acids. Germline CDR1 DFQATT, CDR2 SNEGSKA (reference sequence). J lost 5 bases, V lost 5 bases, and 6 bases had no gene match. The CDR3 nucleotides read TGCAGTGCTGCGCCGGGACAGAATAATTCACCCCTCCACTTT. Encoded protein: CSAAPGQNNSPLHF.

This clonotype appeared a few times. The chain is built from TRBV19 and TRBJ2-1, with a weak D call TRBD2 (5 bases). V lost 3 bases and J 8 bases, leaving 14 bases between the germline ends. This CDR3 contains 14 residues. Germline V gene data show CDR1 as LNHDA and CDR2 as SQIVND (reference sequence). The CDR3 here is CASSINGIGDEQFF. The CDR3 DNA sequence: TGTGCCAGTAGTATTAACGGAATCGGGGATGAGCAGTTCTTC.

Only a few counts were recorded for this clonotype. The chain couples TRBV30 to TRBJ2-2, with D unclear. The germline gives CDR1 GTSNPN, CDR2 SVGIG (reference sequence). The CDR3 sequence is 11 residues long. The germline V and J ends were trimmed by 3 bases and 2 bases, with 1 base remaining between them. The CDR3 DNA sequence: TGTGCCTGGAGCAACACCGGGGAGCTGTTTTTT. Encoded protein: CAWSNTGELFF.

The chain recombines TRBV6-1 with TRBJ2-5; D is possibly TRBD1 (6 bases). Germline assignment: CDR1 MNHNS and CDR2 SASEGT. The CDR3 spans 16 residues. V was trimmed by 7 bases and J by 8 bases, leaving 26 bases between them. The CDR3 region is CASIEGVGALIETQYF. The CDR3 DNA reads as TGTGCCAGCATCGAGGGGGTAGGGGCCCTCATAGAAACCCAGTACTTC.

The rearrangement uses TRBV10-3 and TRBJ1-6, with no clear D. Germline CDR1 ENHRY, CDR2 SYGVKD. The CDR3 totals 17 residues. Trimming took 0 bases from V and 8 from J, leaving 17 bases between them. CDR3: CAISESRVAHGDSPLHF. CDR3 sequence (DNA): TGTGCCATCAGTGAGTCCCGGGTGGCCCACGGGGATTCACCCCTCCACTTT.

This chain connects TRBV27 to TRBJ2-1, with D possibly TRBD2 on 5 matching bases. Deletions cut 6 bases from V and 2 bases from J, with 14 bases between. Germline V gives CDR1 MNHEY, CDR2 SMNVEV (reference sequence). This CDR3 is built from 15 residues. CDR3 sequence: CASRRSGSPYNEQFF. CDR3 sequence (DNA): TGTGCCAGCAGACGCAGCGGTTCCCCCTACAATGAGCAGTTCTTC.

This clonotype was detected many times. CDR3 protein: CASSIDRYEQYF. CDR3 coding DNA: TGTGCCAGCAGCATTGATAGATACGAGCAGTACTTC. The chain is built from TRBV7-9 and TRBJ2-7; the D is unclear. This CDR3 is 12 amino acids long. V dropped 5 bases and J dropped 4 bases, with 9 bases sitting between them. The germline gives CDR1 SEHNR, CDR2 FQNEAQ (reference sequence).

The rearrangement links TRBV12-3 or TRBV12-4 to TRBJ2-1; the D gene is possibly TRBD1 (5 bases). Trimming left V 6 bases short and J 8 bases short, with 17 bases between. The CDR3 has 14 amino acids. In DNA form, the CDR3 reads TGTGCCAGCAGAAGAAACTTACAAGGGGATGAGCAGTTCTTC. It translates to CASRRNLQGDEQFF.

This clonotype was seen only a few times. The CDR3 carries no conserved terminal phenylalanine or tryptophan, so it likely arises from a read error. The chain is built from TRBV12-3 or TRBV12-4 and TRBJ1-2; 7 nucleotides line up with TRBD1. The CDR3 sequence is 13 residues long. V shed 5 bases, J shed 6 bases, and the junction held 6 bases outside the gene matches. The CDR3 coding sequence is TGTGCCAGCAGTGAACGACAGGGCGATGGCTACACCCTC. Its translation: CASSERQGDGYTL.

This clonotype has more than one count but fewer than ten. V and J are TRBV5-1 and TRBJ2-5, with unresolved D. V lost 4 bases and J lost 0, with 4 bases in between. Germline V gene sequence: CDR1 SGHRS, CDR2 YFSETQ. CDR3 length: 12 residues. DNA of the CDR3: TGCGCCAGCAGCGGAAACCAAGAGACCCAGTACTTC. Protein product: CASSGNQETQYF.

The chain combines TRBV3-1 with TRBJ2-5; either TRBD1 or TRBD2 may fit D (5 bases each). CDR3 size: 14 residues. Germline values: CDR1 LGHDT, CDR2 YNNKEL (reference sequence). Trimming stripped 3 bases from V and 5 bases from J, with 13 bases between. The CDR3 protein is CASSHPGLAETQYF. In nucleotides, the CDR3 is TGTGCCAGCAGCCATCCGGGGCTAGCTGAGACCCAGTACTTC.

The chain links TRBV28 to TRBJ2-7; weak D call: TRBD2 (5 bases). Germline V gene lookup returns CDR1 MDHEN and CDR2 SYDVKM. The V and J ends lost 1 base and 5 bases respectively, with 15 bases between them. CDR3 size: 15 residues. This CDR3 is CASSLFGGPLDEQYF. Written as DNA, the CDR3 is TGTGCCAGCAGTTTATTCGGAGGCCCGTTGGACGAGCAGTACTTC.

Only a few counts were recorded for this clonotype. The chain links TRBV6-1 to TRBJ2-2, with D hard to call. The CDR3 runs to 15 residues. The germline gives CDR1 MNHNS, CDR2 SASEGT. V lost 7 bases to trimming and J lost 3 bases, with 15 bases between them. The CDR3 bases are TGTGCCAGCACCTCACCCTGGCAGTACACCGGGGAGCTGTTTTTT. It is translated as CASTSPWQYTGELFF.

This clonotype showed up many times. The chain employs TRBV28 and TRBJ2-3, with TRBD1 matching over 8 bases. Germline V gene sequence: CDR1 MDHEN, CDR2 SYDVKM. With 8 bases clipped from V and 3 bases from J, the junction kept 7 bases outside the gene matches. The CDR3 runs to 14 residues. This chain's CDR3 is CASADRGGTDTQYF. CDR3 bases: TGTGCCAGCGCCGACAGGGGAGGTACAGATACGCAGTATTTT.